One sample yielded the 28 T cell receptor beta chains listed below, sequenced in a study of cytomegalovirus exposure and HLA in healthy donors. PCR amplification relied on 60 Vbeta primers (plus 13 Jbeta primers). Clones were sequenced by immunoSEQ multiplex PCR, and TCRdb holds only the in-frame ones, with some missing. This table has 150,000 to 180,000 clones, 82% appearing once. Material: PBMCs. These receptors were collected from a woman aged 45-60 years in good health and CMV-seropositive.

This clone was recorded a few times. This chain joins TRBV5-6 and TRBJ1-5; D remains ambiguous. CDR3 length equals 14 residues. Germline values: CDR1 SGHDT, CDR2 YYEEEE. Trimming left V 6 bases short and J 5 bases short, with 15 bases between. The CDR3 is CASTLRVTDQPQHF. CDR3 DNA: TGTGCCAGCACCCTGAGGGTTACTGATCAGCCCCAGCATTTT.

In its sample, this clone was seen once. This chain connects TRBV15 to TRBJ1-5; D uncertain. This CDR3 contains 14 residues. Looked up from germline, CDR1 is LNHNV and CDR2 is YYDKDF (reference sequence). Between the trimmed V and J ends, which lost 3 bases and 1 base, there was a span of 7 bases. In DNA form, the CDR3 reads TGTGCCACCAGCAGCAGAGGCAGCAATCAGCCCCAGCATTTT. Amino acids: CATSSRGSNQPQHF.

This chain joins TRBV7-6 and TRBJ2-1; TRBD2 aligns across 10 bases. Trimming at V came to 1 base and at J to 7 bases, leaving 7 bases not matched to a gene. The CDR3 has 16 amino acids. Germline-derived CDR1 and CDR2 are SGHVS and FNYEAQ. CDR3 sequence (DNA): TGTGCCAGCAGCTTAGAACCCGGGACTAGCGCTAATGAGCAGTTCTTC. Protein: CASSLEPGTSANEQFF.

This clone was detected a few times. The rearrangement uses TRBV19 and TRBJ2-7; 10 bases line up with TRBD1. The CDR3 consists of 15 residues. The germline gives CDR1 LNHDA, CDR2 SQIVND (reference sequence). Trimming at V came to 7 bases and at J to 3 bases, leaving 9 bases not matched to a gene. The CDR3 sequence is CASTAAGTGDYEQYF. The DNA of the CDR3 is TGTGCCAGTACCGCGGCGGGGACAGGGGACTACGAGCAGTACTTC.

This clone appeared a few times. The rearrangement uses TRBV5-6 and TRBJ1-2, with D possibly TRBD1 on 6 matching bases. The germline gives CDR1 SGHDT, CDR2 YYEEEE. The V end was cut by 4 bases, the J end by 6 bases, with 13 bases between. The CDR3 has 13 amino acids. CDR3 nucleotide sequence: TGTGCCAGCAGCAACCGGGGGGGCGATGGCTACACCTTC. This sequence encodes CASSNRGGDGYTF.

The CDR3 coding sequence is TGTGCCAGCAGCATCCGGACAGGGGCCGGGGAGCTGTTTTTT. Translated: CASSIRTGAGELFF. This chain connects TRBV5-4 to TRBJ2-2; 9 bases match TRBD1. Trimming at V came to 4 bases and at J to 6 bases, leaving 4 bases not matched to a gene. CDR1 is SGHNT and CDR2 is YYREEE in the germline V gene (reference sequence). The CDR3 runs 14 residues.

This clone was seen more than once but under ten times. The chain has TRBV4-1 and TRBJ2-3, with 8 bases lining up with TRBD2. This CDR3 comprises 16 residues. Looked up from germline, CDR1 is MGHRA and CDR2 is YSYEKL. The junction had 2 bases not matched to a gene; V was cut back by 0 bases and J by 0 bases. The CDR3 sequence: CASSQEAGGSTDTQYF. The DNA of the CDR3 is TGCGCCAGCAGCCAAGAGGCGGGGGGCAGCACAGATACGCAGTATTTT.

Here the CDR3 DNA reads TGCGCCAGCAGCCAAGGGCCGAAACAGGGGATAGGTGAAAAACTGTTTTTT. Its protein product is CASSQGPKQGIGEKLFF. The rearrangement joins TRBV4-3 to TRBJ1-4, with 7 bases aligning to TRBD1. From germline, CDR1 is LGHNA and CDR2 YSLEER. CDR3 size: 17 residues. The V and J ends lost 1 base and 7 bases, in that order; junction bases with no gene match: 12.

The gene calls are TRBV7-2 and TRBJ2-6; D is uncertain. CDR3 size: 15 residues. V was trimmed by 3 bases and J by 0 bases, leaving 6 bases between them. Germline loops: CDR1 SGHTA, CDR2 FQGNSA. The CDR3 DNA reads as TGTGCCAGCAGCTTTCCTAGCTCTGGGGCCAACGTCCTGACTTTC. Translation gives CASSFPSSGANVLTF.

The rearrangement joins TRBV15 to TRBJ2-3; 8 bases map to TRBD2. Germline V gives CDR1 LNHNV, CDR2 YYDKDF (reference sequence). This CDR3 region has 18 residues. V lost 1 base and J lost 7; bases outside the gene matches: 16. CDR3 in DNA: TGTGCCACCAGCAGAGTAGTTGGATCGGGGGGGGCCGGAAATACGCAGTATTTT. Translation gives CATSRVVGSGGAGNTQYF.

This clone was seen more than once but under ten times. The J gene is TRBJ1-4, the V gene TRBV29-1; the D gene is possibly TRBD1 (5 bases). V was clipped by 4 bases and J by 7 bases, with 16 bases between them. Germline V gene data show CDR1 as SQVTM and CDR2 as ANQGSEA. The CDR3 consists of 14 residues. As DNA, the CDR3 is TGCAGCGTTGGCGGTAGTGGGGCGAGTGAAAAACTGTTTTTT. Amino acids: CSVGGSGASEKLFF. Full variable domain (outside the CDR3, taken from reference TRBV29-1 and TRBJ1-4): SAVISQKPSRDICQRGTSLTIQCQVDSQVTMMFWYRQQPGQSLTLIATANQGSEATYESGFVIDKFPISRPNLTFSTLTVSNMSPEDSSIYLCSVGGSGASEKLFFGSGTQLSVL.

This chain joins TRBV5-6 and TRBJ1-1, with TRBD1 matching 8 bases. CDR1 SGHDT and CDR2 YYEEEE come from the germline V gene. The trim removed 8 bases at V and 1 base at J, leaving 1 base unmatched. The CDR3 sequence is 12 residues long. This CDR3 is CASDRGNTEAFF. The CDR3 nucleotides are TGTGCCAGTGACAGGGGGAACACTGAAGCTTTCTTT.

As regards this clone: This same CDR3 is encoded by further DNA sequences in the sample. V is TRBV18 and J is TRBJ1-3, with a possible D match to TRBD1 (6 bases). The CDR3 is 14 amino acids. Germline lookup yields CDR1 KGHSH and CDR2 LQKENI. Trimming left V 2 bases short and J 2 bases short, with 7 bases between. The CDR3 DNA sequence: TGTGCCAGCTCACCAGGACAGCCTGGAAACACCATATATTTT. Translated, it gives CASSPGQPGNTIYF.

The chain employs TRBV4-2 and TRBJ1-1; the D is unclear. The CDR3 covers 13 residues. Trimming stripped 1 base from V and 1 base from J, with 4 bases between. The germline gives CDR1 LGHNA, CDR2 YNFKEQ. CDR3: CASSQGENTEAFF. CDR3 coding DNA: TGTGCCAGCAGCCAAGGAGAGAACACTGAAGCTTTCTTT.

The chain joins TRBV6-5 to TRBJ2-3; the D is unclear. The CDR3 totals 13 residues. V lost 6 bases and J lost 2, with 9 bases in between. Germline CDR1 and CDR2: MNHEY and SVGAGI. The CDR3 here is CASSPIITDTQYF. In DNA form, the CDR3 reads TGTGCCAGCAGCCCTATTATCACAGATACGCAGTATTTT.

The chain combines TRBV27 with TRBJ2-1; 8 bases match TRBD1. Germline V gives CDR1 MNHEY, CDR2 SMNVEV (reference sequence). After removal of 3 bases from V and 8 bases from J, the junction contained 9 bases not matched to a gene. The CDR3 is made up of 15 amino acids. CDR3 residues: CASSFTGGRGHEQFF. The CDR3 DNA reads as TGTGCCAGCAGTTTCACAGGGGGTCGTGGCCATGAGCAGTTCTTC.

This rearrangement joins TRBV27 to TRBJ1-4; D is undetermined. Trimming took 2 bases from V and 4 from J, leaving 11 bases between them. The CDR3 covers 15 residues. CDR1 and CDR2 from the germline V gene are MNHEY and SMNVEV (reference sequence). The CDR3 reads CASSLRWSVNEKLFF. CDR3 coding DNA: TGTGCCAGCAGTTTAAGGTGGAGCGTTAATGAAAAACTGTTTTTT. Looking up the rest from reference TRBV27 and TRBJ1-4 gives the full variable domain: EAQVTQNPRYLITVTGKKLTVTCSQNMNHEYMSWYRQDPGLGLRQIYYSMNVEVTDKGDVPEGYKVSRKEKRNFPLILESPSPNQTSLYFCASSLRWSVNEKLFFGSGTQLSVL.

There are a few counts of this clone. The chain carries TRBV5-4 and TRBJ2-2; 10 bases are shared with TRBD2. Germline assignment: CDR1 SGHNT and CDR2 YYREEE (reference sequence). V trimming: 4 bases; J trimming: 3 bases; junction bases outside the gene matches: 3. This CDR3 spans 15 amino acids. The CDR3 is CASSLGTSDTGELFF. CDR3 DNA sequence: TGTGCCAGCAGCCTAGGGACTAGCGACACCGGGGAGCTGTTTTTT.

This chain links TRBV21-1 with TRBJ2-7; the table's TRBD1 call for D was not verified on the DNA. TRBV21-1 is reported as a pseudogene. The CDR3 has 18 amino acids. CDR3 bases: TGTGCCAGCAGCAAAGGCGAGAGAGCCCGGGACAGGGTGGCCGAGCAGTACTTC. It yields the protein CASSKGERARDRVAEQYF.

This chain connects TRBV5-1 to TRBJ2-5; 7 bases agree with TRBD1. The CDR3 has 17 residues. CDR1 SGHRS and CDR2 YFSETQ come from the germline V gene. The trim removed 2 bases at V and 1 base at J, leaving 11 bases unmatched. CDR3 coding DNA: TGCGCCAGCAGCTTCGGACAGGCCGGGGCTTTCCAAGAGACCCAGTACTTC. It yields the protein CASSFGQAGAFQETQYF.

The J gene is TRBJ1-1, the V gene TRBV6-6; no firm D call. Germline V gene lookup returns CDR1 MNHNY and CDR2 SVGAGI (reference sequence). V dropped 6 bases and J dropped 1 base, with 12 bases sitting between them. There are 14 residues in the CDR3. CDR3 amino acids: CASSPPRPNTEAFF. CDR3 nucleotide sequence: TGTGCCAGCAGCCCCCCCAGGCCGAACACTGAAGCTTTCTTT.

The J gene is TRBJ1-1, the V gene TRBV6-6, with D possibly matching TRBD1 (6 bases). Trimming removed 2 bases at V and 7 bases at J, with 17 bases between. The CDR3 length is 15 residues. The V gene's germline CDR1 is MNHNY and CDR2 SVGAGI (reference sequence). The CDR3 sequence: CASSYRDISPFEAFF. The CDR3 bases are TGTGCCAGCAGTTACCGGGACATCTCCCCTTTTGAAGCTTTCTTT.

The CDR3 here is CASSGAPGYEQYF. CDR3 bases: TGTGCCAGCTCAGGAGCTCCTGGCTACGAGCAGTACTTC. V gene TRBV18 combines with J gene TRBJ2-7; D gene uncertain. The CDR3 is 13 amino acids. In germline, CDR1 is KGHSH, CDR2 LQKENI. V was cut by 5 bases and J by 3 bases, with 11 bases left in between. Variable domain in full (rest from reference TRBV18 and TRBJ2-7): NAGVMQNPRHLVRRRGQEARLRCSPMKGHSHVYWYRQLPEEGLKFMVYLQKENIIDESGMPKERFSAEFPKEGPSILRIQQVVRGDSAAYFCASSGAPGYEQYFGPGTRLTVT.

This sequence joins TRBV25-1 and TRBJ1-2; a weak D match, TRBD1 (6 bases). The V and J ends lost 5 bases and 5 bases respectively, with 9 bases between them. Germline assignment: CDR1 MGHDK and CDR2 SYGVNS. CDR3 length equals 12 residues. The CDR3 DNA follows: TGTGCCAGCAGTTTTACAGGGTATGGCTACACCTTC. Encoded protein: CASSFTGYGYTF.

This chain uses TRBV7-2 with TRBJ2-3, with TRBD2 matching 12 bases. The J segment lost 5 bases and the V segment lost 6 bases, leaving 9 bases of the junction unmatched. CDR3 length equals 16 residues. Per germline, CDR1 SGHTA and CDR2 FQGNSA. In DNA form, the CDR3 reads TGTGCCAGCAGGACCGGACTAGCGGGGCGGGGAGATACGCAGTATTTT. This encodes CASRTGLAGRGDTQYF.

This clone appeared once. CDR3 bases: TGCAGCGCTACGACAGGGCCAACTTCACCCCTCCACTTT. Translated, it gives CSATTGPTSPLHF. This chain links TRBV29-1 with TRBJ1-6; 7 nucleotides line up with TRBD1. Germline V gives CDR1 SQVTM, CDR2 ANQGSEA. The CDR3 extends over 13 amino acids. V shed 7 bases, J shed 9 bases, and the junction held 9 bases outside the gene matches. The full variable domain, rest sourced from reference TRBV29-1 and TRBJ1-6, is SAVISQKPSRDICQRGTSLTIQCQVDSQVTMMFWYRQQPGQSLTLIATANQGSEATYESGFVIDKFPISRPNLTFSTLTVSNMSPEDSSIYLCSATTGPTSPLHFGNGTRLTVT.

This rearrangement joins TRBV15 to TRBJ1-1, with 8 positions matching TRBD1. The CDR3 length is 14 residues. CDR1 LNHNV and CDR2 YYDKDF come from the germline V gene (reference sequence). The trim removed 6 bases at V and 1 base at J, leaving 4 bases unmatched. The CDR3 bases are TGTGCCACCAGGACAGGGGTTCAGAACACTGAAGCTTTCTTT. It codes for CATRTGVQNTEAFF.

The chain uses TRBV6-1 and TRBJ2-5, with 9 bases fitting TRBD2. Gene TRBJ2-7 matches the end of the DNA better, so the J call may be wrong. The CDR3 runs 15 residues. Germline V CDR1 and CDR2: MNHNS, SASEGT. The CDR3 protein is CASIPSGAGSYEQYF. In DNA form, the CDR3 reads TGTGCCAGCATCCCTAGCGGGGCAGGGTCCTACGAGCAGTACTTC.